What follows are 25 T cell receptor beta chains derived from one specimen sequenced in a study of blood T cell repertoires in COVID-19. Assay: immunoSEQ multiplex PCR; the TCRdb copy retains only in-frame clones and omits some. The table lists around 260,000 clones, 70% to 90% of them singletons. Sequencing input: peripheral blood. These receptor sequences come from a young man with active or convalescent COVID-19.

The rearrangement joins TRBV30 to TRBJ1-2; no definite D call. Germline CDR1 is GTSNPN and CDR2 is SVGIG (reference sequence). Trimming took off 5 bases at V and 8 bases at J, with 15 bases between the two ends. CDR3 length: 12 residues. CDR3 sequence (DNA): TGTGCCTGGGAAGTGGGAGATGGGGGCTACACCTTC. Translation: CAWEVGDGGYTF.

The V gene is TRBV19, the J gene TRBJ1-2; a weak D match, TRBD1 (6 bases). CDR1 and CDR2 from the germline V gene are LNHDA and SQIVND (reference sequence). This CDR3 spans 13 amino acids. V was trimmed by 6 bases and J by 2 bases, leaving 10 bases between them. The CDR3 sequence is CASRGTGNYGYTF. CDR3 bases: TGTGCCAGTAGGGGTACAGGGAACTATGGCTACACCTTC.

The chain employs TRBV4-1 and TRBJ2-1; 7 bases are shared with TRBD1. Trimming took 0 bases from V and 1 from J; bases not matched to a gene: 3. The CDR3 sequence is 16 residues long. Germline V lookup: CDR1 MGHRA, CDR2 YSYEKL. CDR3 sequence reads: CASSQDGTASYNEQFF. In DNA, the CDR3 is TGCGCCAGCAGCCAAGATGGGACAGCGTCCTACAATGAGCAGTTCTTC.

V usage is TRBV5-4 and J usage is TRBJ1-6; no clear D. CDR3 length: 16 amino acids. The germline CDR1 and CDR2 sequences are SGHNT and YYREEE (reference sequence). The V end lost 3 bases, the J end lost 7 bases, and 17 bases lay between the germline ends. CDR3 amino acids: CASSSAAGRSNSPLHF. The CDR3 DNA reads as TGTGCCAGCAGCTCAGCAGCCGGGAGATCAAATTCACCCCTCCACTTT.

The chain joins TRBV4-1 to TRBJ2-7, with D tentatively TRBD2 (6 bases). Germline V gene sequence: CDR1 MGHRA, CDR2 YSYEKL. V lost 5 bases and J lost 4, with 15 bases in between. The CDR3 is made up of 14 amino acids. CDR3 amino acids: CASSMSSGEYEQYF. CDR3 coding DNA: TGCGCCAGCAGCATGAGTAGCGGAGAGTACGAGCAGTACTTC.

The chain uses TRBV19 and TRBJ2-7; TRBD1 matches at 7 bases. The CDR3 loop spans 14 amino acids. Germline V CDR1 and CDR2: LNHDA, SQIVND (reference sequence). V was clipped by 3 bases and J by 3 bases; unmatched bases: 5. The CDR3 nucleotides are TGTGCCAGTAGTATGGCAGGGGGTGTCTACGAGCAGTACTTC. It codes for CASSMAGGVYEQYF.

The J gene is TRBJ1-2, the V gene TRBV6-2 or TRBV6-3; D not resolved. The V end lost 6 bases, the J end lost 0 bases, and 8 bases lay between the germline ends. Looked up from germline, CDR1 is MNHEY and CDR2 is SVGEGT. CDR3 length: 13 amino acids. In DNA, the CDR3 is TGTGCCAGCAGCCCCTCAGCTAACTATGGCTACACCTTC. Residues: CASSPSANYGYTF.

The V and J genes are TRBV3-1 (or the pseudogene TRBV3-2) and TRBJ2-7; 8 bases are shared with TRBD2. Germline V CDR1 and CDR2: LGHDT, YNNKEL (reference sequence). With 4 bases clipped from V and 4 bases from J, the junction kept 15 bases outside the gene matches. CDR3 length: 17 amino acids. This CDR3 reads CASSRNPTPGGGYEQYF. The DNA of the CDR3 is TGTGCCAGCAGCCGAAATCCTACCCCCGGGGGGGGTTACGAGCAGTACTTC.

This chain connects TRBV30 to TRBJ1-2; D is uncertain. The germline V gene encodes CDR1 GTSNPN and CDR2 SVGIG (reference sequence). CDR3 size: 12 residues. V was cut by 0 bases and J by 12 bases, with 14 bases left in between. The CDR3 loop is CAWSVGSIANTF. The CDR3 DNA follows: TGTGCCTGGAGTGTAGGTTCGATAGCAAACACCTTC.

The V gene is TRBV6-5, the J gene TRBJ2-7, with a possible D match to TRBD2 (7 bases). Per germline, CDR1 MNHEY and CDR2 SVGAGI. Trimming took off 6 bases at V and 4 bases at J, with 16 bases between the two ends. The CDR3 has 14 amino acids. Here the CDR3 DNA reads TGTGCCAGCAGCCGAATGGGAGGGACATACGAGCAGTACTTC. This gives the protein CASSRMGGTYEQYF.

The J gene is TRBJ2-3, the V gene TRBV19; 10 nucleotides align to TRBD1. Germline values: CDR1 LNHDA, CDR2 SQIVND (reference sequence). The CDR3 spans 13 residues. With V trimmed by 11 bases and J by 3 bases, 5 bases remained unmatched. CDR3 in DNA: TGTGCCTCAAGGGACAGGGGAACAGATACGCAGTATTTT. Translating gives CASRDRGTDTQYF.

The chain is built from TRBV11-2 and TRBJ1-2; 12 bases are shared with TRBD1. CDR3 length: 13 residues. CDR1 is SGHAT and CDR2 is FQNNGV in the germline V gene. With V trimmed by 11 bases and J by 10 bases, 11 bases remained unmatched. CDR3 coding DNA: TGTGCCTCAACGCCGGGGACAGGGGGCATCTACACCTTC. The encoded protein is CASTPGTGGIYTF.

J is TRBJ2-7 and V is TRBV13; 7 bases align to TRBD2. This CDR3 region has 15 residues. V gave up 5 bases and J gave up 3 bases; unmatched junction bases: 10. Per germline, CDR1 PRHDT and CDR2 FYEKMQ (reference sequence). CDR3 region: CASSQVGGGGYEQYF. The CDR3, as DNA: TGTGCCAGCAGCCAGGTTGGGGGGGGTGGCTACGAGCAGTACTTC.

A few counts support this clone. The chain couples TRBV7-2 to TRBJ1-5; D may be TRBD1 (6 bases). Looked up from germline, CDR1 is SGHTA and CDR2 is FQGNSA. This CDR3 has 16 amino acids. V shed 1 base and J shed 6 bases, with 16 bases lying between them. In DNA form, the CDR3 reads TGTGCCAGCAGCTTAGGGGCGACAGGTCCCGGTCAGCCCCAGCATTTT. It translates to CASSLGATGPGQPQHF.

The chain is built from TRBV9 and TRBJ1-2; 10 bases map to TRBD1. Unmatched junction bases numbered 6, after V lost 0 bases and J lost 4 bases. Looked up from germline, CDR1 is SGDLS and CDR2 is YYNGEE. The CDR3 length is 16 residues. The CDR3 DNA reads TGTGCCAGCAGCGTAGTTACAGGGACAGGGGCCTATGGCTACACCTTC. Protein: CASSVVTGTGAYGYTF.

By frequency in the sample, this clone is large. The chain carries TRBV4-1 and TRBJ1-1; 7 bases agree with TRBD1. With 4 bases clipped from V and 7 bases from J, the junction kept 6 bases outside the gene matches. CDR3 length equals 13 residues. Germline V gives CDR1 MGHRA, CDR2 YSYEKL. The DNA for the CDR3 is TGCGCCAGCAGCCTACTGACAGGGCGTGAAGCTTTCTTT. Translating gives CASSLLTGREAFF.

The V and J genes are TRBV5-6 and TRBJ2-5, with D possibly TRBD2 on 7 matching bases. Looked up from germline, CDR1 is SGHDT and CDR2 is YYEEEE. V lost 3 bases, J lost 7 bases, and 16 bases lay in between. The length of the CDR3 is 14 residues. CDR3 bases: TGTGCCAGCAGCTGGGGGGGGACACCCAGGACCCAGTACTTC. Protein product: CASSWGGTPRTQYF. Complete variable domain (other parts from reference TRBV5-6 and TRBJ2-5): DAGVTQSPTHLIKTRGQQVTLRCSPKSGHDTVSWYQQALGQGPQFIFQYYEEEERQRGNFPDRFSGHQFPNYSSELNVNALLLGDSALYLCASSWGGTPRTQYFGPGTRLLVL.

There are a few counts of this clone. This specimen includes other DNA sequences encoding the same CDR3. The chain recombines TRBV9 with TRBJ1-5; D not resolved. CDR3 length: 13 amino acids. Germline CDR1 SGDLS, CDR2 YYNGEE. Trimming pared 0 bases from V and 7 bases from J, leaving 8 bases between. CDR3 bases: TGTGCCAGCAGCGTAGGGGAGGGCCAGCCCCAGCATTTT. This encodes CASSVGEGQPQHF.

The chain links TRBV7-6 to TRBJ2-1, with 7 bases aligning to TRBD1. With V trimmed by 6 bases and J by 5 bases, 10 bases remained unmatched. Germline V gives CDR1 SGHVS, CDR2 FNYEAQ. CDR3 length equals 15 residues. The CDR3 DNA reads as TGTGCCAGCAGTTTGAGCTGGGACAGAAACAATGAGCAGTTCTTC. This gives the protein CASSLSWDRNNEQFF.

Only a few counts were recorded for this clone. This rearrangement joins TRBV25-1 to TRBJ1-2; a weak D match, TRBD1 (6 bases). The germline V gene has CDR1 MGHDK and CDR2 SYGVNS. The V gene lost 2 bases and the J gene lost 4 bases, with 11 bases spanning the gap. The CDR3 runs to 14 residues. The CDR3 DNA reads TGTGCCAGCAGTGAACGACAGGAGTTCTATGGCTACACCTTC. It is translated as CASSERQEFYGYTF.

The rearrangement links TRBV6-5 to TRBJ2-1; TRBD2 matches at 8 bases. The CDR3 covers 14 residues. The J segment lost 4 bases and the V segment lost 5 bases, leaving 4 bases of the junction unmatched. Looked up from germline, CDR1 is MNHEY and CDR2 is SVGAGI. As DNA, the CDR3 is TGTGCCAGCAGTCTAAGCGGGAGATACAATGAGCAGTTCTTC. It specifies CASSLSGRYNEQFF.

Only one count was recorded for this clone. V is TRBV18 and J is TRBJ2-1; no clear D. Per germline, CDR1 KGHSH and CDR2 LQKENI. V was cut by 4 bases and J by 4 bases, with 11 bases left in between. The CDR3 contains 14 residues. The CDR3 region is CASSLSTGYNEQFF. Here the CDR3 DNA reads TGTGCCAGCTCACTTTCGACGGGTTACAATGAGCAGTTCTTC.

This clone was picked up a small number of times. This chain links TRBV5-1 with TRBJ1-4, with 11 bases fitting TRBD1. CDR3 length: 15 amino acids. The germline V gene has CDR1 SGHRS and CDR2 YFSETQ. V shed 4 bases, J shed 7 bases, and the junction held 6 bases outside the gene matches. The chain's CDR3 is CASSGGQGASEKLFF. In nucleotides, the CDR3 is TGCGCCAGCAGCGGCGGACAGGGGGCGAGTGAAAAACTGTTTTTT.

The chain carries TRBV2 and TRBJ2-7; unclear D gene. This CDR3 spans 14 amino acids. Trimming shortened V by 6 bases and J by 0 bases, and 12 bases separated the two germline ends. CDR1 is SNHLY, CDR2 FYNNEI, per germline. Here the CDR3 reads CASRQLLSSYEQYF. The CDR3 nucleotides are TGTGCCAGCAGACAGCTCCTTAGCTCCTACGAGCAGTACTTC.

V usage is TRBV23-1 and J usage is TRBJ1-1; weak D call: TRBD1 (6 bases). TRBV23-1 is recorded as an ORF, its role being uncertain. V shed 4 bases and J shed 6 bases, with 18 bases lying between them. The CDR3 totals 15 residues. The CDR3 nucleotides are TGCGCCAGCAGTCTAGGTCTGCAGGGGCGCGCTGAAGCTTTCTTT. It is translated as CASSLGLQGRAEAFF.